The clone carrying this T cell receptor beta chain has just a few counts. The source of the sample is a study of patients and donors after allogeneic stem cell transplantation. This CDR3 has 14 residues. In germline, CDR1 is ENHRY, CDR2 SYGVKD. V was clipped by 8 bases and J by 3 bases; unmatched bases: 6. TCRdb recomputed calls from the RT-PCR reads with MiXCR, one row per CDR3 protein. The top ten hold roughly 10% of the sample, which has roughly 250,000 distinct CDR3 sequences, approximately 14% seen once. V usage is TRBV10-3 and J usage is TRBJ2-3; 9 positions agree with TRBD2. The sequence derives from a human donor who was either an allogeneic HSCT recipient or a stem cell or donor lymphocyte infusion donor (not recorded which). It is not recorded whose cells these are; they may come from a transplant donor. Source material: blood, either unsorted or a sorted T cell fraction (not recorded which). CDR3 in DNA: TGTGCCATCGGCGGGGGGGCCGTGACAGATACGCAGTATTTT. It is translated as CAIGGGAVTDTQYF.